The rows below give T cell receptor beta chains drawn from one sample of a study of glioma-infiltrating T cells. TCRdb analysed the multiplex PCR reads with MiXCR anew, one entry per CDR3 protein. Among around 180,000 distinct CDR3 sequences listed, about 46% were seen once. The source material was glioma tissue, nonneoplastic brain tissue, or PBMCs (not recorded which). These receptor sequences come from a human donor with low-grade glioma or glioblastoma, undergoing nonglioma brain surgery, or in good health (not recorded which). Both conserved end residues are part of each CDR3. D genes are given only for firm matches. A clone size is listed for some rows: how often the clone was seen (once, few, many), or a class if it is expanded.

TRBJ2-3	TRBV19	-	14	-	TGTGCCAGTAGTAAGAATATTCGCACAGATACGCAATATTTT	CASSKNIRTDTQYF
TRBJ2-7	TRBV27	many	13	TRBD1	TGTGCCAGCATGGACAGGGATCTCTACGAGCAGTACTTC	CASMDRDLYEQYF
TRBJ2-5	TRBV2	few	14	-	TGTGCCAGCAGTGAGCAGAGATCCCAAGAGACCCAGTACTTC	CASSEQRSQETQYF
TRBJ1-2	TRBV20-1	-	11	-	TGCAGTGCTAGAGGGGGATCAGAATACACCTTC	CSARGGSEYTF
TRBJ1-1	TRBV12-3/TRBV12-4	-	12	-	TGTGCCGGCAGTCTCCGGGACACTGAAGCTTTCTTT	CAGSLRDTEAFF
TRBJ2-1	TRBV7-9	many	14	TRBD1	TGTGCCAGCAGCCCTTCGACAGGGAACAATGAGCAGTTCTTC	CASSPSTGNNEQFF
TRBJ2-3	TRBV20-1	many	16	-	TGCAGTGCACCTGCAGAAGGACTGGGAAACGCAGATACGCAGTATTTT	CSAPAEGLGNADTQYF
TRBJ2-3	TRBV20-1	few	14	TRBD1	TGCAGTGCTAGTTCAGGGGGCCGGGGAGATACGCGGTATTTT	CSASSGGRGDTRYF
TRBJ2-5	TRBV2	few	15	-	TGTGCCAGCACCCAAGAGGGACTGGCTTACTGGGCCCAGTACTTC	CASTQEGLAYWAQYF
TRBJ2-1	TRBV2	-	14	-	TGTGCCAGCAGTGAAGCGGAAGAAGTTTTTGAGCAGTTCTTC	CASSEAEEVFEQFF
TRBJ1-2	TRBV30	many	8	-	TGTGCCTGGCTTTGCTACACCTTC	CAWLCYTF
TRBJ2-5	TRBV28	many	15	-	TGTGCCAGCAGTTTTTTACGGGGAAGTCGAGAGACCCAGTACTTC	CASSFLRGSRETQYF
TRBJ2-3	TRBV20-1	-	15	TRBD2	TGCAGTTCGCCCCGGGGACTAGCGGGAATAGATACGCAGTATTTT	CSSPRGLAGIDTQYF
TRBJ1-5	TRBV6-1	many	17	-	TGTGCCAGCAGTGAGGGGCGGGGGCTAGGGAGCAATCAGCCCCAGCATTTT	CASSEGRGLGSNQPQHF
TRBJ2-5	TRBV15	-	17	-	TGTGCCACCAGCAGAGCATGTCGGGAGCGCCGTCAAGAGACCCAGTACTTC	CATSRACRERRQETQYF
TRBJ2-3	TRBV7-2	many	16	-	TGTGCCAGCAGCTTAGGGGGGGCGCGGAGCACAGATACGCAGTATTTT	CASSLGGARSTDTQYF
TRBJ1-1	TRBV28	-	13	-	TGTGCCAGCAGTTCTAGTCCGAACACTGAAGCTTTATTT	CASSSSPNTEALF
TRBJ2-7	TRBV2	-	15	TRBD2	TGTGCCTCCAGGGACGGTCTAGCGGGAGCCTACGAGCAGTACTTC	CASRDGLAGAYEQYF
TRBJ1-1	TRBV27	many	15	-	TGTGCCAGCAGTTTCGGGGGGGAGGGTGGTACTGAAGCTTTCTTT	CASSFGGEGGTEAFF
TRBJ2-1	TRBV28	many	18	-	TGTGCCAGCAGTTTAATGCGTACCCCGCGGTCGCTCGGGAATGAGCAGTTCTTC	CASSLMRTPRSLGNEQFF
TRBJ2-7	TRBV28	-	13	-	TGTGCCAGCGGTCCCAGGCTCTCCTACGAGCAGTACTTC	CASGPRLSYEQYF
TRBJ2-2	TRBV7-2	-	14	-	TGTGCCAGCCTCCCGGGAGCGGCCTCCTGGGAGCTGTTTTTT	CASLPGAASWELFF
TRBJ2-4	TRBV5-1	many	14	TRBD1	TGCGCCAGCAGCTTGTCGACAGGGAAGTACATTCAGTACTTC	CASSLSTGKYIQYF
TRBJ2-7	TRBV6-1	-	12	-	TGTGCCAGCAGTGGCGACAGAGCAGAGCAGTGCTTC	CASSGDRAEQCF